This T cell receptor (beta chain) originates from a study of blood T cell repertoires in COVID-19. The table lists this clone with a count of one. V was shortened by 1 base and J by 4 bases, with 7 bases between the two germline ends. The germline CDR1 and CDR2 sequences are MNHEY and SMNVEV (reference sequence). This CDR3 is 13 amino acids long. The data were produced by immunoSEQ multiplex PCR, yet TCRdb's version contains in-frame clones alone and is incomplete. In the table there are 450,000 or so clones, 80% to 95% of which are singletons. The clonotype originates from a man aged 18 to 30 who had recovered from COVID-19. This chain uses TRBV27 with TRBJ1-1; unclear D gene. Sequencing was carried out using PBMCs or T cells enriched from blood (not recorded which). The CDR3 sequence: CASSLLSGTEAFF. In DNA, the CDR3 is TGTGCCAGCAGTTTATTGTCGGGCACTGAAGCTTTCTTT.